The sample holds many counts of the clone carrying this T cell receptor beta chain. No antigen is known for it. The germline V gene has CDR1 LGHNA and CDR2 YSLEER. The CDR3 has 15 residues. Trimming removed 0 bases from V and 6 bases from J; junction bases left unmatched: 7. This entry comes from a study of T cells in Graves' hyperthyroidism and ophthalmopathy. Study outcomes and limitations: The blood repertoire included most of the expanded thyroid clonotypes above 0.001.

The source material, RNA transcripts, was used to amplify TCR beta CDR3 regions. The HTBI primer set served for first-round RT-PCR of the TCR CDR3. TCRdb re-derived calls from the multiplex PCR reads in MiXCR, one entry per CDR3 protein. The data contain around 240,000 distinct CDR3 sequences, about 15% of them singletons. The sequenced sample consisted of blood. This receptor was taken from a woman aged 18-30 years with Graves' ophthalmopathy. The J gene is TRBJ1-1, the V gene TRBV4-3; TRBD1 agrees at 7 bases. In DNA form, the CDR3 reads TGCGCCAGCAGCCAAGATGGCACAGGGGTGGCTGAAGCTTTCTTT. Amino acids: CASSQDGTGVAEAFF.